This TCR beta chain was sequenced during a study of beta chain features in type 1 diabetes. Study observations and caveats: Patients showed naive, central memory and Treg TCRB repertoires that appeared more similar than those of healthy donors. Insertions at VDJ junctions were less frequent in type 1 diabetes patients. These patients also deleted more nucleotides at the same junctions.

Remarks on this clone: Its antigen remains unknown.

Every isolated RNA sample was fully reverse transcribed, so sequencing captured expressed TCRB transcripts. Sequencing used immunoSEQ multiplex PCR; TCRdb keeps in-frame clones, though not all of them. The data contain about 290,000 clones, about 7.8% of them singletons. The germline V gene has CDR1 MNHNY and CDR2 SVGAGI (reference sequence). The CDR3 loop spans 14 amino acids. The germline V and J ends were trimmed by 2 bases and 5 bases, with 13 bases remaining between them. Around 100 mL of blood, on average, came from one heparinised draw per donor. This sequence originates from a young woman in good health. This chain joins TRBV6-6 and TRBJ2-7; no definite D call. Sequencing was carried out using central memory CD4+ T cells from blood. CDR3: CASSYGPASDEQYF. CDR3 bases: TGTGCCAGCAGTTACGGACCCGCATCCGACGAGCAGTACTTC.